A single sample gave rise to the 24 T cell receptor beta chains below, sequenced in a study of T cell responses to AZD1222 COVID-19 vaccine. Here immunoSEQ multiplex PCR was the method, and the copy in TCRdb shows in-frame clones only, minus some. The sample lists over 100,000 clones; approximately 90% were seen once. The sample was peripheral blood, taken on day 0 of AZD1222 vaccination. The receptors were gathered from an adult in good health.

V gene TRBV7-2 combines with J gene TRBJ1-1, with a tentative D call TRBD1 (6 bases). This CDR3 spans 13 amino acids. V lost 4 bases and J lost 8, with 14 bases in between. Germline V gene sequence: CDR1 SGHTA, CDR2 FQGNSA. The chain's CDR3 is CASSSGTRHEAFF. The CDR3 coding sequence is TGTGCCAGCAGCTCAGGGACAAGGCACGAAGCTTTCTTT. Together with reference TRBV7-2 and TRBJ1-1, the CDR3 gives the full variable domain: GAGVSQSPSNKVTEKGKDVELRCDPISGHTALYWYRQSLGQGLEFLIYFQGNSAPDKSGLPSDRFSAERTGGSVSTLTIQRTQQEDSAVYLCASSSGTRHEAFFGQGTRLTVV.

The chain recombines TRBV18 with TRBJ1-2; D unclear. V was trimmed by 2 bases and J by 4 bases, leaving 11 bases between them. This CDR3 region has 14 residues. Germline V CDR1 and CDR2: KGHSH, LQKENI. The CDR3 DNA reads TGTGCCAGCTCACCAACAGATGGCGGCTATGGCTACACCTTC. As protein: CASSPTDGGYGYTF.

V usage is TRBV7-9 and J usage is TRBJ1-5; no reliable D call. V lost 1 base to trimming and J lost 3 bases, with 10 bases between them. Germline values: CDR1 SEHNR, CDR2 FQNEAQ (reference sequence). The CDR3 consists of 15 residues. DNA of the CDR3: TGTGCCAGCAGCTTAGGACGGCGGGACAATCAGCCCCAGCATTTT. Translating it yields CASSLGRRDNQPQHF.

This clone occurred a few times. The chain couples TRBV6-2 or TRBV6-3 to TRBJ2-2; D remains unclear. This CDR3 is 13 amino acids long. Germline CDR1 reads MNHEY; CDR2 reads SVGEGT. V shed 5 bases and J shed 3 bases, with 7 bases lying between them. The CDR3 reads CASSAQDTGELFF. CDR3 sequence (DNA): TGTGCCAGCAGTGCGCAGGACACCGGGGAGCTGTTTTTT.

The rearrangement joins TRBV7-3 to TRBJ1-1; no reliable D call. CDR1 is SGHTA and CDR2 is FQGTGA in the germline V gene. Deletions cut 5 bases from V and 1 base from J, with 5 bases between. This CDR3 spans 12 amino acids. The CDR3 spells CASSPSNTEAFF. Written as DNA, the CDR3 is TGTGCCAGCAGCCCCTCGAACACTGAAGCTTTCTTT. The whole variable domain, remainder taken from reference TRBV7-3 and TRBJ1-1, is GAGVSQTPSNKVTEKGKYVELRCDPISGHTALYWYRQSLGQGPEFLIYFQGTGAADDSGLPNDRFFAVRPEGSVSTLKIQRTERGDSAVYLCASSPSNTEAFFGQGTRLTVV.

V gene TRBV7-8 combines with J gene TRBJ2-2, with a tentative D call TRBD1 (5 bases). The CDR3 runs 17 residues. Germline V gene sequence: CDR1 SGHVS, CDR2 FQNEAQ. Between the trimmed V and J ends, which lost 0 bases and 7 bases, there was a span of 18 bases. CDR3 nucleotides: TGTGCCAGCAGCTTAGCGCCCGGGCCAGGGTACGGCGGGGAGCTGTTTTTT. It translates to CASSLAPGPGYGGELFF.

This clone was counted once. The rearrangement links TRBV19 to TRBJ2-5, with D perhaps given as TRBD1 or TRBD2 (5 bases each). The V and J ends lost 5 bases and 2 bases respectively, with 12 bases between them. Germline CDR1 is LNHDA and CDR2 is SQIVND (reference sequence). CDR3 length: 14 amino acids. The CDR3 region is CASSLRGLQETQYF. For the CDR3, the DNA is TGTGCCAGTAGTTTACGGGGCCTTCAAGAGACCCAGTACTTC.

This clone is a singleton in its sample. The CDR3, as DNA: TGTGCCAGTAGTATTTTATTCGGAGGTTTCACTGAAGCTTTCTTT. This codes for CASSILFGGFTEAFF. The chain recombines TRBV19 with TRBJ1-1; no clear D gene. Germline CDR1 is LNHDA and CDR2 is SQIVND (reference sequence). The V and J ends lost 3 bases and 4 bases respectively, with 15 bases between them. The CDR3 covers 15 residues.

The chain combines TRBV6-1 with TRBJ2-3; TRBD2 matches at 10 bases. Germline CDR1 and CDR2: MNHNS and SASEGT. CDR3 size: 18 residues. J gave up 2 bases and V 1 base, and 9 bases lay outside the gene matches. In DNA form, the CDR3 reads TGTGCCAGCAGTGAAGATCTGTCTAGCGGGAGTATCACAGATACGCAGTATTTT. It encodes CASSEDLSSGSITDTQYF.

About this clone itself: The same CDR3 also results from other DNA sequences found in this sample. The chain carries TRBV11-2 and TRBJ2-7; D gene uncertain. The CDR3 extends over 12 amino acids. CDR1 is SGHAT and CDR2 is FQNNGV in the germline V gene. V lost 0 bases and J 3 bases, leaving 3 bases between the germline ends. CDR3 protein: CASSLEGYEQYF. CDR3 DNA sequence: TGTGCCAGCAGCTTAGAAGGCTACGAGCAGTACTTC.

The chain links TRBV9 to TRBJ2-3; the match to TRBD1 covers 8 bases. CDR3 length: 16 residues. Trimming took 2 bases from V and 0 from J; bases not matched to a gene: 5. Germline V gene data show CDR1 as SGDLS and CDR2 as YYNGEE. The CDR3 protein is CASSVEQGGSTDTQYF. CDR3 bases: TGTGCCAGCAGCGTCGAACAGGGGGGTAGCACAGATACGCAGTATTTT.

CDR3 DNA sequence: TGCGCCAGCAGCTTGTGGTCCACGAAGGGGGACACTGAAGCTTTCTTT. Its translation: CASSLWSTKGDTEAFF. The chain links TRBV5-1 to TRBJ1-1, with TRBD1 as a possible D gene (6 bases). The CDR3 extends over 16 amino acids. Germline CDR1 is SGHRS and CDR2 is YFSETQ. Between the trimmed V and J ends, which lost 1 base and 3 bases, there was a span of 16 bases.

CDR3 bases: TGTGCCAGCAGTTTAAACGGGGCGGCCGGGGAGCTGTTTTTT. As protein: CASSLNGAAGELFF. This chain joins TRBV6-5 and TRBJ2-2; D assignment may be TRBD1 or TRBD2 (5 bases each). The V gene's germline CDR1 is MNHEY and CDR2 SVGAGI. The CDR3 spans 14 residues. Trimming pared 4 bases from V and 6 bases from J, leaving 12 bases between.

V gene TRBV18 combines with J gene TRBJ1-1; 12 bases align to TRBD1. This CDR3 comprises 18 residues. The V gene end was trimmed by 1 base and the J gene end by 5 bases; junction bases not matched to a gene: 11. Germline lookup yields CDR1 KGHSH and CDR2 LQKENI. The CDR3 DNA reads TGTGCCAGCTCACCACGTATCCGGGACAGGGGGCGCATGACTGAAGCTTTCTTT. Translated: CASSPRIRDRGRMTEAFF. The variable domain in full, completed from reference TRBV18 and TRBJ1-1, reads NAGVMQNPRHLVRRRGQEARLRCSPMKGHSHVYWYRQLPEEGLKFMVYLQKENIIDESGMPKERFSAEFPKEGPSILRIQQVVRGDSAAYFCASSPRIRDRGRMTEAFFGQGTRLTVV.

The V gene is TRBV10-2, the J gene TRBJ1-5; 7 bases are a match to TRBD1. The CDR3 runs 16 residues. CDR1 and CDR2 from the germline V gene are WSHSY and SAAADI. Unmatched junction bases numbered 9, after V lost 2 bases and J lost 5 bases. The CDR3 DNA sequence: TGCGCCAGCAGTGAGACCCCAACAGGGGTCGATCAGCCCCAGCATTTT. This gives the protein CASSETPTGVDQPQHF.

The J gene is TRBJ2-7, the V gene TRBV5-6; 9 bases are shared with TRBD2. The trim removed 3 bases at V and 5 bases at J, leaving 9 bases unmatched. Germline V lookup: CDR1 SGHDT, CDR2 YYEEEE. CDR3 length equals 15 residues. Here the CDR3 reads CASSSLAGWYHEQYF. The CDR3 DNA sequence: TGTGCCAGCAGCTCCCTAGCGGGGTGGTACCACGAGCAGTACTTC.

This rearrangement joins TRBV10-3 to TRBJ1-1; tentatively, D is TRBD1 (6 bases). The germline V and J ends were trimmed by 10 bases and 6 bases, with 12 bases remaining between them. CDR3 length equals 11 residues. Germline V gene lookup returns CDR1 ENHRY and CDR2 SYGVKD. Here the CDR3 DNA reads TGTGCCACGAGGGGGGGGGCTGAAGCTTTCTTT. Encoded protein: CATRGGAEAFF.

This sequence joins TRBV6-5 and TRBJ1-5, with a tentative D call TRBD1 (5 bases). V gave up 0 bases and J gave up 6 bases, with 12 bases separating them. The CDR3 loop spans 15 amino acids. Germline V CDR1 and CDR2: MNHEY, SVGAGI. The CDR3, as DNA: TGTGCCAGCAGTTACTCCGGACACGAGGGTCAGCCCCAGCATTTT. This codes for CASSYSGHEGQPQHF.

The J gene is TRBJ2-7, the V gene TRBV11-2; possible D gene TRBD2, 5 bases. The CDR3 consists of 13 residues. Germline loops: CDR1 SGHAT, CDR2 FQNNGV. Between the trimmed V and J ends, which lost 2 bases and 2 bases, there was a span of 7 bases. This CDR3 is CASSLSGPYEQYF. For the CDR3, the DNA is TGTGCCAGCAGCTTAAGCGGTCCCTACGAGCAGTACTTC.

The chain carries TRBV19 and TRBJ2-7; 9 nucleotides agree with TRBD2. This CDR3 is 14 amino acids long. CDR1 and CDR2 from the germline V gene are LNHDA and SQIVND (reference sequence). V lost 5 bases, J lost 3 bases, and 5 bases stayed unmatched. The CDR3 DNA is TGTGCCAGTAGTCGGTCTAGCGGGAACTACGAGCAGTACTTC. This encodes CASSRSSGNYEQYF.

The rearrangement uses TRBV7-9 and TRBJ1-2; 9 positions agree with TRBD1. Germline V gene sequence: CDR1 SEHNR, CDR2 FQNEAQ (reference sequence). With 2 bases clipped from V and 4 bases from J, the junction kept 5 bases outside the gene matches. The CDR3 sequence is 15 residues long. The DNA for the CDR3 is TGTGCCAGCAGCTTACCGGACAGGGGAGCCTATGGCTACACCTTC. Amino acid sequence: CASSLPDRGAYGYTF.

The CDR3 region has the DNA TGTGCCAGCAGATCTGGCGGGGAGATGAAGACCCAGTACTTC. It specifies CASRSGGEMKTQYF. The genes are TRBV27 and TRBJ2-5, with a possible D match to TRBD2 (6 bases). The CDR3 extends over 14 amino acids. Germline CDR1 reads MNHEY; CDR2 reads SMNVEV (reference sequence). The germline V and J ends were trimmed by 6 bases and 6 bases, with 17 bases remaining between them.

The sample holds one count of this clone. This rearrangement joins TRBV3-1 (or the pseudogene TRBV3-2) to TRBJ1-4; D not resolved. Germline-derived CDR1 and CDR2 are LGHDT and YNNKEL (reference sequence). This CDR3 region has 15 residues. Trimming cost V 1 base and J 3 bases, with 9 bases left between them. CDR3 in amino acids: CASSQVVTSNEKLFF. CDR3 bases: TGTGCCAGCAGCCAAGTCGTCACCTCTAATGAAAAACTGTTTTTT.

The chain recombines TRBV3-1 (or the pseudogene TRBV3-2) with TRBJ1-2; unclear D gene. This CDR3 has 14 amino acids. V was clipped by 2 bases and J by 2 bases, with 9 bases between them. Germline CDR1 LGHDT, CDR2 YNNKEL (reference sequence). The CDR3 is CASSQKQINYGYTF. The CDR3 nucleotides read TGTGCCAGCAGCCAAAAGCAAATAAACTATGGCTACACCTTC.